The T cell receptor (beta chain) described here comes from a study of blood T cell repertoires in COVID-19. In the study overall: Specimens from acute and convalescent COVID-19 originated in the United States, Italy and Spain. PBMCs, B-cell-depleted T cells, or T cells were the source of the cDNA or gDNA that made up the material.

Seattle patients were enrolled while actively infected and followed longitudinally. Germline V gives CDR1 KGHSH, CDR2 LQKENI. Deletions cut 2 bases from V and 6 bases from J, with 16 bases between. The CDR3 contains 15 residues. How the authors handled the data: Nucleated cell counts were estimated from reference gene primer amplification. Clones were read by immunoSEQ multiplex PCR, and TCRdb kept only the in-frame ones, dropping some. The D gene and trimming were derived from the DNA, and the V and J assignments and clone size from that table. The profile shows over 150,000 clones, 70% to 85% of them singletons.

The chain is built from TRBV18 and TRBJ1-1; D might be TRBD1 (5 bases). Sequencing used peripheral blood. The TCR was taken from a man older than 75 with COVID-19, enrolled during active disease. CDR3 sequence (DNA): TGTGCCAGCTCACCAAGTGCCAGGGTAGAATCTGAAGCTTTCTTT. Translating gives CASSPSARVESEAFF.